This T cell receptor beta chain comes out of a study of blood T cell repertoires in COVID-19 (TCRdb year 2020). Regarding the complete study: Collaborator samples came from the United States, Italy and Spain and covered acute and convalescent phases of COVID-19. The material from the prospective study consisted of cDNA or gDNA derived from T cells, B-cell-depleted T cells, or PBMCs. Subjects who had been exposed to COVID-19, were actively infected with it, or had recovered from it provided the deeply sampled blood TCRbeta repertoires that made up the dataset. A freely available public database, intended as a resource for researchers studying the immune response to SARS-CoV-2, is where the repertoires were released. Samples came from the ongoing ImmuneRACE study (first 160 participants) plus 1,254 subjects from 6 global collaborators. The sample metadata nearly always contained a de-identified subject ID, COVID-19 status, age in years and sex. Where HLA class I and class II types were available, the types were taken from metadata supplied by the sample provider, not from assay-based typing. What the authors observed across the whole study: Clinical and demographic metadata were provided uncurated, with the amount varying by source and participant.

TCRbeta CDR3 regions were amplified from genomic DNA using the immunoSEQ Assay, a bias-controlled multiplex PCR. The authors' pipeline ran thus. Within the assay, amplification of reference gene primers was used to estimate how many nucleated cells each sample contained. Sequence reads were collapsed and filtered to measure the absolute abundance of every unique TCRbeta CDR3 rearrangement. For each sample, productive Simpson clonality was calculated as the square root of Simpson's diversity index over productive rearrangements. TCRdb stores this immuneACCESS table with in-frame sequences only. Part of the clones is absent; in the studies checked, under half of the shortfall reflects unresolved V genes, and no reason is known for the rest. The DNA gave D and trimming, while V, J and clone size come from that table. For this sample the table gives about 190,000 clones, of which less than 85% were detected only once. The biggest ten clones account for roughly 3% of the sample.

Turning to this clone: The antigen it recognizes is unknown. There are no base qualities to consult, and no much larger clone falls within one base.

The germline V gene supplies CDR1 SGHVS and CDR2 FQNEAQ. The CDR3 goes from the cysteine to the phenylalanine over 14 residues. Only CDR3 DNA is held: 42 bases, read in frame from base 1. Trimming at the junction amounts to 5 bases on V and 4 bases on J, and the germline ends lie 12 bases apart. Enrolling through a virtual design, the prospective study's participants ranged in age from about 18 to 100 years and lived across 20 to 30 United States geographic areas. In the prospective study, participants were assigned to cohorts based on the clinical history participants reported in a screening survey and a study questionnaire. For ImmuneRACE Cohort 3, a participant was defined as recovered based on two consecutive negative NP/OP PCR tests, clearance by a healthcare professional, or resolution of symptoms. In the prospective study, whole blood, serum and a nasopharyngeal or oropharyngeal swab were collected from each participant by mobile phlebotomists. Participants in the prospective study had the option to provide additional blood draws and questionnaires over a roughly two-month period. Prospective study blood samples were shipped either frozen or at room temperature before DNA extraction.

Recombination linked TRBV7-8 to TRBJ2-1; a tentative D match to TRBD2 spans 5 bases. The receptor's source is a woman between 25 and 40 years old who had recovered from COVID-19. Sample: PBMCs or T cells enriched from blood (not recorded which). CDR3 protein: CASSERTQYNEQFF. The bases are TGTGCCAGCAGCGAGAGGACTCAATACAATGAGCAGTTCTTC.